This TCR beta chain is drawn from a study of blood T cell repertoires in COVID-19. Study-wide context: Samples representing acute and convalescent COVID-19 were sourced from the United States, Italy and Spain. In each case, the material was cDNA or gDNA derived from T cells, B-cell-depleted T cells, or PBMCs.

The germline CDR1 and CDR2 sequences are ENHRY and SYGVKD. The CDR3 loop spans 14 amino acids. Trimming removed 6 bases from V and 2 bases from J, with 13 bases in between. Original handling: It was from reference gene primer amplification that nucleated cell counts were estimated. Some clones are missing from TCRdb's copy, which holds only in-frame ones; the method was immunoSEQ multiplex PCR. For V, J and clone size, that table is used; D and trimming come from the DNA. The sample lists approximately 250,000 clones; 86% were seen once. The sequencing input was peripheral blood. The V gene is TRBV10-3, the J gene TRBJ1-1; D perhaps matches TRBD1 (6 bases). The origin of this receptor is a man younger than 40 who had recovered from COVID-19. CDR3 in amino acids: CAISSRQDNTEAFF. CDR3 sequence (DNA): TGTGCCATCAGCTCGAGACAGGACAACACTGAAGCTTTCTTT.